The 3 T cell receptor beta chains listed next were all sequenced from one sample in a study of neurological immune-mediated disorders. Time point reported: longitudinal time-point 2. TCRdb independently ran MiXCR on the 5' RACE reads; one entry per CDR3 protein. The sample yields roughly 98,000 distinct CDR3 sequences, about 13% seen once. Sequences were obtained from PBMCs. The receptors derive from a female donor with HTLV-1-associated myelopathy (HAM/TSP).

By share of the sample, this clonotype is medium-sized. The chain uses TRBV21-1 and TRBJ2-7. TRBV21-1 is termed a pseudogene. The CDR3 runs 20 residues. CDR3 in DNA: TGTGCCAGCAGGGTAATTCGGGTTCTTACAGCCGAAACTCCAGACTACGAGCAGTACTTC. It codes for CASRVIRVLTAETPDYEQYF.

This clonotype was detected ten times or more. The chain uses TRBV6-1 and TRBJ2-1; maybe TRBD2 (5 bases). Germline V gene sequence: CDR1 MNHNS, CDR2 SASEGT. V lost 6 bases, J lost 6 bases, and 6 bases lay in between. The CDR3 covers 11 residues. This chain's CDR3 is CASRAANEQFF. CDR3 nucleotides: TGTGCCAGCAGAGCGGCCAATGAGCAGTTCTTC.

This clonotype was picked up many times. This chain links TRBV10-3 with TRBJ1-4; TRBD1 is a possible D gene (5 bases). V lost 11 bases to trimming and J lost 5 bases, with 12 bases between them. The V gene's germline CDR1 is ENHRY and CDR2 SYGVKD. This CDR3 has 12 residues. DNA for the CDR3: TGTGCCTTCCGGGACCCAAATGAAAAACTGTTTTTT. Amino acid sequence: CAFRDPNEKLFF.